The T cell receptor (beta chain) under discussion was sequenced for a study of CXCR3-negative and CXCR3-positive naive CD8 T cells. Whole-study results and caveats: In CXCR3-positive naive cells, the TRB CDR3s were more hydrophobic than in CXCR3-negative naive cells. Naive cells, whether CXCR3-negative or CXCR3-positive, had similar TRBV-TRBJ usage, while memory cells differed.

This clonotype is labeled medium-sized (0.01 to 0.1%) based on frequency. The antigen is undetermined. The V gene's germline CDR1 is LNHDA and CDR2 SQIVND (reference sequence). This CDR3 is built from 13 residues. Carrying UMI labels, the TRB cDNA libraries were prepared through 5' RACE. TCRdb processed the 5' RACE reads again and assigns one entry to each CDR3 protein, with no DNA. The table lists thousands of distinct CDR3 sequences. The sequencing sample was made of naive CXCR3+ CD8+ T cells from blood. Subset of the sample: CD45RO-CCR7+CD27+CD95- naive CD8+ T cells expressing CXCR3 (TNR3+). The gene calls are TRBV19 and TRBJ1-3. The receptor comes from a human donor in good health. Some clones in this sample may be carry-over from other donors' samples. CDR3 protein: CASSSSSGNTIYF.